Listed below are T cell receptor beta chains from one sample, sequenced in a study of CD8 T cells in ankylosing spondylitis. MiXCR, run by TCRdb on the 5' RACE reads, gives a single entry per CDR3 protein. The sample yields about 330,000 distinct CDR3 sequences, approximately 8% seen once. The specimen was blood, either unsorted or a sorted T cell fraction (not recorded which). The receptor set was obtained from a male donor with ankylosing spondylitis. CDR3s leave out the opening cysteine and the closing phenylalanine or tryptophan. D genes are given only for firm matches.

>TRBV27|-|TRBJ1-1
ASSLSDSLKAF
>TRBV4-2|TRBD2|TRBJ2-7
ASSPLGGEQY
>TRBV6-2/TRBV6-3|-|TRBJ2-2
ASSYSVVELF
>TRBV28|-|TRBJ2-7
ASREHRANQYEQY
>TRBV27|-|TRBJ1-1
ACSSGTMNTEAF
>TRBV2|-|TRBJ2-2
ASSESGMATGELF
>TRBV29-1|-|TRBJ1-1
SSGTRVEAF
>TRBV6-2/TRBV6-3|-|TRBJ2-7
ASSRPRGQGYEQY
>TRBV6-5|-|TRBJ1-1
ASSSLRQADTSNTEAF
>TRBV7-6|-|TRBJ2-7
ASRDNNREQY
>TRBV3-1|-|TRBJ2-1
ASSQVAGGVPYNEQF
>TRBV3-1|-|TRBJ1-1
ASNEGGFSEAF
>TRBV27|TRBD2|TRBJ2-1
ASSSLVASGRFVEQF
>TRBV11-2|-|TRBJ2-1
ASSLDSWQNNEQF
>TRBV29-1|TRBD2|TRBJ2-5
SVASGRGPETQY
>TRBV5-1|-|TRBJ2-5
ASRLTPGAETQY
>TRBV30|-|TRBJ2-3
AWSVGGPDTQY
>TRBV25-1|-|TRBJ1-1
ASSPYGGGQANTEAF
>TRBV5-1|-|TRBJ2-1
ASSLEIPPSYNEQF
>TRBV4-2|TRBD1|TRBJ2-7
ASSQDGDRGVDEQY
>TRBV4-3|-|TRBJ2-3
ASSQDLTGGARGSQY
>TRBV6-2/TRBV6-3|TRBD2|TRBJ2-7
ASSYDGGRASWYEQY